The 19 T cell receptor beta chains in this list originate from one sample, sequenced in a study of response to subunit inactivated influenza vaccine. TCRdb processed the RT-PCR reads anew with MiXCR; each CDR3 protein has one entry. The table shows about 500,000 distinct CDR3 sequences, with 7.2% occurring only once. The sample was PBMCs from blood, taken less than 30 months after vaccination. All receptors derive from a man in his fifties or sixties who received an inactivated influenza vaccine.

A few counts support this clonotype. The chain joins TRBV25-1 to TRBJ1-2, with TRBD1 matching 10 bases. Germline V gene lookup returns CDR1 MGHDK and CDR2 SYGVNS. V was pared by 4 bases and J by 0 bases, with 8 bases of the junction left unmatched. This CDR3 has 17 amino acids. CDR3 in amino acids: CASSARDRGPSNYGYTF. CDR3 bases: TGTGCCAGCAGTGCCCGGGACAGGGGTCCGTCTAACTATGGCTACACCTTC.

As regards this clonotype: A much larger clone lies a single base off, so this may be a read error. This chain joins TRBV4-2 and TRBJ2-4; no clear D. The CDR3 is 15 residues long. In germline, CDR1 is LGHNA, CDR2 YNFKEQ. The CDR3 reads CASSQDLLAKNMQYF. The CDR3, as DNA: TGTGCCAGCAGCCAAGATTTGTTAGCCAAAAACATGCAGTACTTC.

On this clonotype: At one end, the junction sequence differs from germline, possibly due to a read error. The V gene is TRBV5-1, the J gene TRBJ1-6; possible D gene TRBD1, 6 bases. CDR3 length equals 14 residues. The germline V gene has CDR1 SGHRS and CDR2 YFSETQ. This CDR3 is CASSLQGLNTPLHF. CDR3 sequence (DNA): TGCGCCAGCAGCTTACAGGGCCTTAATACACCCCTCCACTTT.

This sequence joins TRBV6-2 or TRBV6-3 and TRBJ2-3, with TRBD2 matching over 8 bases. The CDR3 is made up of 15 amino acids. The V and J ends lost 7 bases and 3 bases, in that order; junction bases with no gene match: 9. The V gene's germline CDR1 is MNHEY and CDR2 SVGEGT. The CDR3 reads CASTQREGPTDTQYF. CDR3 nucleotide sequence: TGTGCCAGCACCCAACGGGAGGGCCCGACAGATACGCAGTATTTT.

The chain joins TRBV4-1 to TRBJ1-3; a possible D gene is TRBD1 (5 bases). The germline V gene has CDR1 MGHRA and CDR2 YSYEKL. There are 16 residues in the CDR3. Trimming cost V 0 bases and J 4 bases, with 13 bases left between them. As DNA, the CDR3 is TGCGCCAGCAGCCAAGAAACCAGGGCCTTCGGAAACACCATATATTTT. It specifies CASSQETRAFGNTIYF.

V gene TRBV3-1 combines with J gene TRBJ2-1; D gene ambiguous. The CDR3 is 17 residues long. CDR1 is LGHDT, CDR2 YNNKEL, per germline (reference sequence). V lost 2 bases, J lost 0 bases, and 14 bases lay in between. CDR3 region: CASSQLARSSSYNEQFF. The CDR3 DNA sequence: TGTGCCAGCAGCCAACTGGCCAGAAGTAGCTCCTACAATGAGCAGTTCTTC.

This clonotype came up a few times. CDR3 nucleotides: TGCAGTGCTAGAAACCACAGGGGGGGCAATGAGCAGTTCTTC. Protein sequence: CSARNHRGGNEQFF. This chain joins TRBV20-1 and TRBJ2-1; D perhaps matches TRBD1 (8 bases). Trimming took off 2 bases at V and 6 bases at J, with 14 bases between the two ends. The germline gives CDR1 DFQATT, CDR2 SNEGSKA (reference sequence). The CDR3 length is 14 residues.

This clonotype appeared a few times. The chain has TRBV7-2 and TRBJ2-5, with D unclear. Trimming took off 5 bases at V and 5 bases at J, with 18 bases between the two ends. CDR3 length: 15 residues. Germline V lookup: CDR1 SGHTA, CDR2 FQGNSA. The CDR3 loop reads CASSPYWTTGETQYF. The CDR3 coding sequence is TGTGCCAGCAGCCCCTATTGGACGACGGGCGAGACCCAGTACTTC.

This clonotype was observed many times. The chain joins TRBV6-1 to TRBJ2-1; D gene ambiguous. Trimming pared 5 bases from V and 4 bases from J, leaving 6 bases between. CDR1 is MNHNS, CDR2 SASEGT, per germline. This CDR3 contains 12 residues. This CDR3 reads CASSRNYNEQFF. The CDR3 DNA sequence: TGTGCCAGCAGTCGGAATTACAATGAGCAGTTCTTC.

The table lists this clonotype with a few counts. The chain has TRBV12-3 or TRBV12-4 and TRBJ2-3; 8 nucleotides align to TRBD2. Trimming removed 8 bases from V and 2 bases from J; junction bases left unmatched: 15. This CDR3 is 17 amino acids long. The CDR3 DNA reads TGTGCCAGCCTACCTGAACCTCGGACTAGCTTCACAGATACGCAGTATTTT. This sequence encodes CASLPEPRTSFTDTQYF.

This clonotype appeared many times. The rearrangement joins TRBV7-2 to TRBJ1-2; maybe TRBD1 (6 bases). Germline assignment: CDR1 SGHTA and CDR2 FQGNSA. V was pared by 2 bases and J by 6 bases, with 16 bases between. This CDR3 contains 15 residues. CDR3 coding DNA: TGTGCCAGCAGCTTAAATGTCGGACAGCCTCATGGCTACACCTTC. This encodes CASSLNVGQPHGYTF.

This clonotype was recorded a few times. This sequence joins TRBV2 and TRBJ2-2; a weak D match, TRBD2 (5 bases). CDR1 is SNHLY and CDR2 is FYNNEI in the germline V gene. This CDR3 is built from 14 residues. The V end lost 7 bases, the J end lost 0 bases, and 9 bases lay between the germline ends. The CDR3 here is CASNKRTNTGELFF. DNA for the CDR3: TGTGCCAGCAATAAGCGGACGAACACCGGGGAGCTGTTTTTT. Drawing the rest from reference TRBV2 and TRBJ2-2, the complete variable domain is EPEVTQTPSHQVTQMGQEVILRCVPISNHLYFYWYRQILGQKVEFLVSFYNNEISEKSEIFDDQFSVERPDGSNFTLKIRSTKLEDSAMYFCASNKRTNTGELFFGEGSRLTVL.

This clonotype was found many times. V usage is TRBV20-1 and J usage is TRBJ2-1; TRBD2 agrees at 9 bases. CDR3 length: 13 residues. CDR1 DFQATT and CDR2 SNEGSKA come from the germline V gene (reference sequence). After removal of 1 base from V and 9 bases from J, the junction contained 4 bases not matched to a gene. CDR3 DNA sequence: TGCAGTGCTAGAGGCGGGAGGGGACGTGAGCAGTTCTTC. Protein: CSARGGRGREQFF.

Ten or more counts support this clonotype. V usage is TRBV3-1 and J usage is TRBJ1-5; D ambiguous. The CDR3 is 12 amino acids. Germline values: CDR1 LGHDT, CDR2 YNNKEL (reference sequence). Trimming removed 4 bases at V and 6 bases at J, with 7 bases between. CDR3 protein: CASSPYGQPQHF. The CDR3 DNA reads as TGTGCCAGCAGCCCCTACGGTCAGCCCCAGCATTTT.

This rearrangement joins TRBV11-2 to TRBJ2-6, with 8 bases fitting TRBD1. Germline trimming cut 6 bases from V and 0 bases from J; bases unmatched to any gene: 13. CDR1 is SGHAT, CDR2 FQNNGV, per germline. This CDR3 contains 19 residues. CDR3 nucleotide sequence: TGTGCCAGCAGACGAACAGGGGGAAGGTGGTCCTCTGGGGCCAACGTCCTGACTTTC. Amino acids: CASRRTGGRWSSGANVLTF.

In its sample, this clonotype was seen many times. J is TRBJ2-3 and V is TRBV7-8, with no clear D. This CDR3 spans 11 amino acids. Germline CDR1 reads SGHVS; CDR2 reads FQNEAQ. Trimming removed 5 bases at V and 7 bases at J, with 7 bases between. The CDR3 here is CASSPSYTQYF. The CDR3 DNA reads as TGTGCCAGCAGCCCCAGTTATACGCAGTATTTT. The full variable domain, completed using reference TRBV7-8 and TRBJ2-3, is GAGVSQSPRYKVAKRGQDVALRCDPISGHVSLFWYQQALGQGPEFLTYFQNEAQLDKSGLPSDRFFAERPEGSVSTLKIQRTQQEDSAVYLCASSPSYTQYFGPGTRLTVL.

This rearrangement joins TRBV12-3 or TRBV12-4 to TRBJ1-2; no reliable D call. The CDR3 runs to 13 residues. Trimming cost V 4 bases and J 4 bases, with 10 bases left between them. Here the CDR3 reads CASSWNSAYGYTF. For the CDR3, the DNA is TGTGCCAGCAGTTGGAACTCAGCCTATGGCTACACCTTC.

The gene calls are TRBV21-1 and TRBJ2-5. TRBV21-1 is shown as a pseudogene. This CDR3 has 13 amino acids. The CDR3 DNA is TGTGCCAGCAGCAAGAGGAGACAAGAGACCCAGTACTTC. Its translation: CASSKRRQETQYF.

This clonotype was recorded a few times. V and J are TRBV24-1 and TRBJ2-1; a possible D gene is TRBD2 (5 bases). There are 16 residues in the CDR3. The germline V gene has CDR1 KGHDR and CDR2 SFDVKD. Trimming left V 2 bases short and J 0 bases short, with 10 bases between. The CDR3 loop is CATSDSTGSSYNEQFF. The CDR3 nucleotides read TGTGCCACCAGTGATTCCACGGGGAGCTCCTACAATGAGCAGTTCTTC.